A selection of T cell receptor beta chains follows, all from one sample in a study of T cells in Graves' hyperthyroidism and ophthalmopathy. TCRdb processed the multiplex PCR reads anew with MiXCR; each CDR3 protein has one entry. The repertoire holds over 500,000 distinct CDR3 sequences, with 40% to 55% as singletons. The sequencing sample was made of peripheral blood or thyroid tissue (not recorded which). The receptors come from an adult woman with Graves' disease, either hyperthyroidism or ophthalmopathy (not recorded which). Each CDR3 is given with its conserved first and last residue. Clone size, where shown, is once, few, many, or a class for clones that have expanded.

clone_size: -
v_call: TRBV7-9
cdr3_aa: CASSIESGANVLTF

clone_size: -
v_call: TRBV15
cdr3_aa: CATSRDLPVAAGGTGELFF

clone_size: many
v_call: TRBV7-2
cdr3_aa: CASSWRGLNTEAFF

clone_size: -
v_call: TRBV29-1
cdr3_aa: CSVEMLGRGPGYTF

clone_size: many
v_call: TRBV6-1
cdr3_aa: CASSERRGSNTEAFF

clone_size: -
v_call: TRBV11-1
cdr3_aa: CASSTQGTVNSPLHF

clone_size: few
v_call: TRBV7-9
cdr3_aa: CASSIGDSVSNYEQYF

clone_size: few
v_call: TRBV10-1
cdr3_aa: CATKTVRFYGYTF

clone_size: many
v_call: TRBV5-8
cdr3_aa: CASSLIRGYTEAFF

clone_size: few
v_call: TRBV30
cdr3_aa: CAWRKTGELFF

clone_size: -
v_call: TRBV20-1
cdr3_aa: CSADRGLSEKLFF

clone_size: -
v_call: TRBV29-1
cdr3_aa: CSAPNPGANVLTF

clone_size: -
v_call: TRBV20-1
cdr3_aa: CRRDTGGNQPQHF

clone_size: -
v_call: TRBV6-1
cdr3_aa: CASIQGQPPYEQYF

clone_size: -
v_call: TRBV29-1
cdr3_aa: CSATGNTGELFF

clone_size: -
v_call: TRBV11-3
cdr3_aa: CASSLVGTQETQYF

clone_size: -
v_call: TRBV12-3/TRBV12-4
cdr3_aa: CASRIDRGLKEAFF

clone_size: once
v_call: TRBV7-9
cdr3_aa: CASAGAGETQYF

clone_size: many
v_call: TRBV7-2
cdr3_aa: CASSLASDVRVRYGYTF

clone_size: -
v_call: TRBV6-5
cdr3_aa: CASKPGNTEAFF

clone_size: few
v_call: TRBV25-1
cdr3_aa: CASSAGTSSGGREQYF

clone_size: once
v_call: TRBV9
cdr3_aa: CASSQASRGNTIYF

clone_size: many
v_call: TRBV24-1
cdr3_aa: CATSDLMHGEETQYF

clone_size: -
v_call: TRBV27
cdr3_aa: CASSLGVYTEAFF

clone_size: few
v_call: TRBV6-5
cdr3_aa: CASSPGGAGANVLTF

clone_size: -
v_call: TRBV30
cdr3_aa: CASTGGGGFPTEAFF

clone_size: -
v_call: TRBV12-3/TRBV12-4
cdr3_aa: CASSSHRESYEQYF

clone_size: few
v_call: TRBV19
cdr3_aa: CSSGGRRAFF